The 14 T cell receptor beta chains in this list originate from one sample, sequenced in a study of blood T cell repertoires in COVID-19. The data were produced by immunoSEQ multiplex PCR, yet TCRdb's version contains in-frame clones alone and is incomplete. The data hold under 250,000 clones, with roughly 86% observed a single time. Sequenced sample: peripheral blood. The origin of the receptors is a woman at least 80 years old with COVID-19, enrolled during active disease.

This clone has just a few counts. V gene TRBV28 combines with J gene TRBJ2-7, with 13 nucleotides matching TRBD2. Trimming took 5 bases from V and 2 from J; bases not matched to a gene: 9. Germline CDR1 MDHEN, CDR2 SYDVKM. This CDR3 is 17 amino acids long. CDR3 coding DNA: TGTGCCAGCAGTATGACTAGCGGGGGGTACCTTACCTACGAGCAGTACGTC. Protein sequence: CASSMTSGGYLTYEQYV.

Details on this clone: The sample has other DNA sequences that encode this CDR3 too. CDR3 DNA: TGTGCCAGCTCACCACCCAACAATGAGCAGTTCTTC. As protein: CASSPPNNEQFF. The V and J genes are TRBV18 and TRBJ2-1, with D hard to call. The length of the CDR3 is 12 residues. Germline lookup yields CDR1 KGHSH and CDR2 LQKENI. Trimming cost V 0 bases and J 5 bases, with 2 bases left between them.

The rearrangement links TRBV3-1 (or the pseudogene TRBV3-2) to TRBJ2-6; 8 bases map to TRBD1. CDR3 length equals 15 residues. Trimming cost V 0 bases and J 14 bases; bases outside gene matches: 9. Germline CDR1 is LGHDT and CDR2 is YNNKEL (reference sequence). CDR3 coding DNA: TGTGCCAGCAGCCAAGACGGGACAGGTGAAGTCCTCCTGACTTTC. It encodes CASSQDGTGEVLLTF.

This chain links TRBV4-1 with TRBJ2-2; TRBD1 matches 7 bases. Germline CDR1 MGHRA, CDR2 YSYEKL. The CDR3 sequence is 15 residues long. J lost 6 bases, V lost 2 bases, and 6 bases had no gene match. The CDR3 nucleotides read TGCGCCAGCAGCCAAAGACAGGGAGTAGCCGGGGAGCTGTTTTTT. Its translation: CASSQRQGVAGELFF.

The V call is TRBV7-3, the J call TRBJ2-1, with unresolved D. This CDR3 is 14 amino acids long. V dropped 0 bases and J dropped 5 bases, with 8 bases sitting between them. The germline gives CDR1 SGHTA, CDR2 FQGTGA. The CDR3 sequence is CASSLTESHNEQFF. In DNA form, the CDR3 reads TGTGCCAGCAGCTTAACAGAGAGTCACAATGAGCAGTTCTTC.

The gene calls are TRBV6-5 and TRBJ1-2, with 7 bases fitting TRBD1. The V gene end was trimmed by 7 bases and the J gene end by 8 bases; junction bases not matched to a gene: 4. The CDR3 length is 11 residues. Germline assignment: CDR1 MNHEY and CDR2 SVGAGI. CDR3 nucleotides: TGTGCCAGCACAGACAGGGCCGGCTACACCTTC. Translation: CASTDRAGYTF.

The chain links TRBV4-1 to TRBJ1-1, with TRBD1 identical over 7 bases. The germline gives CDR1 MGHRA, CDR2 YSYEKL. The J segment lost 1 base and the V segment lost 2 bases, leaving 4 bases of the junction unmatched. The CDR3 extends over 15 amino acids. CDR3 in DNA: TGCGCCAGCAGCCAAATGACAGGGTCGAACACTGAAGCTTTCTTT. Translation gives CASSQMTGSNTEAFF.

This clone was picked up one time. V is TRBV28 and J is TRBJ1-2; 8 nucleotides line up with TRBD1. This CDR3 region has 14 residues. CDR1 is MDHEN, CDR2 SYDVKM, per germline. The J segment lost 6 bases and the V segment lost 6 bases, leaving 9 bases of the junction unmatched. CDR3 sequence reads: CASRKGQVYNGYTF. In DNA, the CDR3 is TGTGCCAGCAGGAAGGGACAGGTTTATAATGGCTACACCTTC.

V is TRBV3-1 (or the pseudogene TRBV3-2) and J is TRBJ2-1; no definite D call. Germline V gene data show CDR1 as LGHDT and CDR2 as YNNKEL (reference sequence). The germline V and J ends were trimmed by 1 base and 6 bases, with 4 bases remaining between them. The CDR3 runs to 12 residues. The CDR3, as DNA: TGTGCCAGCAGCCAAGTTCTCAATGAGCAGTTCTTC. Its protein is CASSQVLNEQFF.

The CDR3, as DNA: TGTGCCAGCATTATGGACAGGGCCGCGGCTAATCAGCCCCAGCATTTT. Residues: CASIMDRAAANQPQHF. V and J are TRBV2 and TRBJ1-5, with 8 bases fitting TRBD1. Germline V lookup: CDR1 SNHLY, CDR2 FYNNEI. V lost 7 bases and J lost 4; bases outside the gene matches: 12. The CDR3 spans 16 residues. Supplemented by reference TRBV2 and TRBJ1-5, the full variable domain reads EPEVTQTPSHQVTQMGQEVILRCVPISNHLYFYWYRQILGQKVEFLVSFYNNEISEKSEIFDDQFSVERPDGSNFTLKIRSTKLEDSAMYFCASIMDRAAANQPQHFGDGTRLSIL.

The V gene is TRBV7-8, the J gene TRBJ1-5; D is perhaps TRBD1 (6 bases). The V gene lost 2 bases and the J gene lost 2 bases, with 13 bases spanning the gap. From germline, CDR1 is SGHVS and CDR2 FQNEAQ. The CDR3 runs 16 residues. The CDR3 sequence: CASSLWDTRGNQPQHF. In nucleotides, the CDR3 is TGTGCCAGCAGCTTATGGGACACAAGAGGCAATCAGCCCCAGCATTTT.

The rearrangement uses TRBV5-1 and TRBJ2-5, with D possibly TRBD2 on 5 matching bases. The CDR3 runs 15 residues. V was trimmed by 0 bases and J by 0 bases, leaving 9 bases between them. Germline V gene data show CDR1 as SGHRS and CDR2 as YFSETQ. CDR3 bases: TGCGCCAGCAGCTTGGCCGGAGGATACCAAGAGACCCAGTACTTC. Protein product: CASSLAGGYQETQYF.

This clone was counted once. The rearrangement links TRBV12-3 or TRBV12-4 to TRBJ1-2, with 7 bases lining up with TRBD1. The CDR3 loop spans 13 amino acids. V was pared by 6 bases and J by 4 bases, with 5 bases of the junction left unmatched. DNA for the CDR3: TGTGCCAGCAGCTCCGACAGGGTCTATGGCTACACCTTC. The encoded protein is CASSSDRVYGYTF.

On this clone itself: Different DNA sequences within this sample yield the same CDR3. V and J are TRBV27 and TRBJ1-2; D is unclear. CDR1 is MNHEY, CDR2 SMNVEV, per germline (reference sequence). The CDR3 consists of 13 residues. Trimming cost V 2 bases and J 2 bases, with 6 bases left between them. The CDR3 sequence is CASSLRRNYGYTF. CDR3 nucleotide sequence: TGTGCCAGCAGTTTAAGGCGGAACTATGGCTACACCTTC.